This paragraph covers one T cell receptor (beta chain) sequence. What it binds is not known. Some clones are missing from TCRdb's copy, which holds only in-frame ones; the method was immunoSEQ multiplex PCR. The sample lists tens of thousands of clones, under 95% occurring once. The germline V and J ends were trimmed by 0 bases and 3 bases, with 11 bases remaining between them. Germline CDR1 and CDR2: SEHNR and FQNEAQ (reference sequence). CDR3 size: 15 residues. The record originates from a study of T cell responses to AZD1222 COVID-19 vaccine. General study points: No day 14 peak samples; only post-peak repertoires were characterized. Variant regions that are unmutated are reportedly the target of nearly half of spike-specific TCRs. Mostly white British, mostly female donors; authors suggested clonal diversity may be underestimated. Just six AZD1222 recipients were seropositive at baseline.

The chain has TRBV7-9 and TRBJ2-5; perhaps TRBD1 as D (6 bases). The TCR was taken from an adult in good health. Sequenced material: peripheral blood, taken on day 0 of MenACWY control vaccination. The DNA for the CDR3 is TGTGCCAGCAGCTTAGCCCAGGGGTCGGAAGAGACCCAGTACTTC. Its protein product is CASSLAQGSEETQYF.